Listed below are T cell receptor beta chains from one sample, sequenced in a study of human T cells and chemical hapten exposure. TCRdb analysed the RACE reads with MiXCR anew, one entry per CDR3 protein. The table shows approximately 100,000 distinct CDR3 sequences, with approximately 8.8% occurring only once. Sequenced material: whole blood, taken in connection with sensitization to the hapten diphenylcyclopropenone (DPC). Source of these receptors: a woman in her 40s with alopecia areata. Some clones in this sample may be carry-over from other donors' samples. Both conserved end residues are part of each CDR3. Each record gives: V gene, D gene, clone size, J gene, CDR3 DNA, CDR3 protein. The D gene is left open where the match is weak. Clone size, where shown, is once, few, many, or a class for clones that have expanded.

>TRBV28|.|many|TRBJ1-5
TGTGCCAGCAGTTTATCTCCCGGCTTGGGCGCGATCAATCAGCCCCAGCATTTT
CASSLSPGLGAINQPQHF
>TRBV6-5|.|.|TRBJ2-5
TGTGCCAGCAGATCACCGGGGCAAGAGACCCAGTACTTC
CASRSPGQETQYF
>TRBV20-1|.|.|TRBJ2-7
TGCAGTGCTACGCCGACCTACGAGCAGTACTTC
CSATPTYEQYF
>TRBV28|.|.|TRBJ2-7
TGTGCCAGCGGGGAGGGGGTTTGGTCCTACGAGCAGTACTTC
CASGEGVWSYEQYF
>TRBV9|.|many|TRBJ1-2
TGTGCCAGCAGCGTAACTATGGAGGGCTATGGCTACACCTTC
CASSVTMEGYGYTF
>TRBV6-5|.|.|TRBJ1-1
TGTGCCAGCAGTACGAGATCTACAGGGCGGACTGAAGCTTTCTTT
CASSTRSTGRTEAFF
>TRBV18|.|many|TRBJ1-5
TGTGCCAGCTCACTCACGGGTAGCAATCAGCCCCAGCATTTT
CASSLTGSNQPQHF
>TRBV2|.|few|TRBJ2-3
TGTGCCAGCAGTGAAGGGACTTCCAGCACAGATACGCAGTATTTT
CASSEGTSSTDTQYF
>TRBV5-5|.|many|TRBJ2-7
TGTGCCAGCAGCTTCCGGGGACCCGACTTGAACTCCTACGAGCAGTACTTC
CASSFRGPDLNSYEQYF
>TRBV25-1|.|.|TRBJ2-2
TGTGCCAGCAGTGGACGGGGGGCTGACGGGGAGCTGTTTTTT
CASSGRGADGELFF
>TRBV7-2|.|.|TRBJ2-7
TGTGCCAGCAGCATACCCACACGCTACGAGCAGTACTTC
CASSIPTRYEQYF
>TRBV7-9|TRBD1|many|TRBJ1-2
TGTGCCAGCAGCTTTAACGGACAGGCCCACTATGGCTACACCTTC
CASSFNGQAHYGYTF
>TRBV20-1|.|few|TRBJ2-7
TGCAGTGCTAGAGGTCACAGGGAACCCTACGAGCAGTACTTC
CSARGHREPYEQYF
>TRBV6-5|.|few|TRBJ1-5
TGTGCCAGCAGTTACACCAACAGTCAGCCCCAGCATTTT
CASSYTNSQPQHF
>TRBV18|TRBD1|few|TRBJ1-1
TGTGCCAGCTCCCCATTTTACGGGACAGACAACACTGAAGCTTTCTTT
CASSPFYGTDNTEAFF
>TRBV12-3/TRBV12-4|.|many|TRBJ1-3
TGTGCCAGCAGCAGACAGGCGCTCTCTGGAAACACCATATATTTT
CASSRQALSGNTIYF
>TRBV3-1|.|many|TRBJ1-6
TGTGCCAGCAGCCAAGACAGGGGAGGGTGGTCACCCCTCCACTTT
CASSQDRGGWSPLHF
>TRBV7-6|.|many|TRBJ1-6
TGTGCCAGCAGCTTAAAAACGCTTCTTAATTCACCCCTCCACTTT
CASSLKTLLNSPLHF
>TRBV13|.|.|TRBJ2-5
TGTGCCAGCAGCTTCCGGACAGACAAAGAGACCCAGTACTTC
CASSFRTDKETQYF
>TRBV13|.|many|TRBJ1-2
TGTGCCAGCAGCTTAGGTCTCCAGGTCTATGGCTACACCTTC
CASSLGLQVYGYTF
>TRBV7-2|.|.|TRBJ2-3
TGTGCCAGCAGCCGGAGGCAGGGGTTCACAGATACGCAGTATTTT
CASSRRQGFTDTQYF
>TRBV5-1|.|many|TRBJ1-5
TGCGCCAGCAGCCTGGACGGGCAGCAGCCCCAGCATTTT
CASSLDGQQPQHF
>TRBV4-1|TRBD1|.|TRBJ1-2
TGCGCCAGCAGCCCGGACAGGAGAAACTATGGCTACACCTTC
CASSPDRRNYGYTF
>TRBV16|.|many|TRBJ1-2
TGTGCCAGCGGGCAGGGCCCTAACTATGGCTACACCTTC
CASGQGPNYGYTF
>TRBV27|.|many|TRBJ1-6
TGTGCCAGCAGTCCACAGGGTCATAATTCACCCCTCCACTTT
CASSPQGHNSPLHF
>TRBV12-3/TRBV12-4|TRBD1|.|TRBJ1-1
TGTGCCAGCAGCAGACAGGGGGGGACTGAAGCTTTCTTT
CASSRQGGTEAFF
>TRBV11-2|.|many|TRBJ2-1
TGTGCCAGCAGCTTAGATCGGCTTCACAATGAGCAGTTCTTC
CASSLDRLHNEQFF
>TRBV2|.|many|TRBJ2-6
TGTGCCAGCAGTAGAGACTCTGGGGCCAACGTCCTGACTTTC
CASSRDSGANVLTF
>TRBV7-9|.|.|TRBJ2-3
TGTGCCAGCAGCGGCTCTAGAAGGCGTACAGATACGCAGTATTTT
CASSGSRRRTDTQYF
>TRBV12-5|TRBD1|.|TRBJ2-1
TGTGCTAGTGGTCTCGGGACAGGGCCGAATGAGCAGTTCTTC
CASGLGTGPNEQFF
>TRBV29-1|.|.|TRBJ2-7
TGCAGCGTTGGGCAGAGCTACGAGCAGTACTTC
CSVGQSYEQYF
>TRBV4-3|.|.|TRBJ2-2
TGCGCCAACCCGACAGATCAGGCCGGGGAGCTGTTTTTT
CANPTDQAGELFF
>TRBV29-1|.|few|TRBJ1-1
TGCAGCGTTGAGGGAGGGGCCCACACTGAAGCTTTCTTT
CSVEGGAHTEAFF
>TRBV19|.|once|TRBJ1-2
TGTGCCAGCATGGGATTTCCCCGCTATGGCTACACCTTC
CASMGFPRYGYTF
>TRBV18|TRBD1|many|TRBJ2-1
TGTGCCAGCTCGGGGACAGCAACCATCCTCTTCTACAATGAGCAGTTCTTC
CASSGTATILFYNEQFF
>TRBV12-3/TRBV12-4|.|.|TRBJ1-3
TGTGCCAGCACCCGAGAAGACTCTGGAAACACCATATATTTT
CASTREDSGNTIYF
>TRBV2|.|few|TRBJ1-2
TGTGCCAGCCAGGGCGGAGGGGTCGGCTACACCTTC
CASQGGGVGYTF
>TRBV11-2|.|many|TRBJ2-3
TGTGCCAGCAGCTTGGTGTTAACAGATACGCAGTATTTT
CASSLVLTDTQYF
>TRBV28|.|.|TRBJ1-5
TGTGCCAGCAGTCCCCGTTCAGGTTGGACCCAGCACTATAGCAATCAGCCCCAGCATTTT
CASSPRSGWTQHYSNQPQHF
>TRBV9|.|many|TRBJ2-7
TGTGCCAGCAGCGTAGTAGGGGGAATGGGCGAGCAGTACTTC
CASSVVGGMGEQYF
>TRBV29-1|TRBD1|few|TRBJ1-1
TGCAGCGTTGGATCCACGGGACAGATGAACACTGAAGCTTTCTTT
CSVGSTGQMNTEAFF
>TRBV24-1|TRBD1|few|TRBJ2-3
TGTGCCACCAGTGATACAGGGGGCCCAGATACGCAGTATTTT
CATSDTGGPDTQYF
>TRBV7-2|.|few|TRBJ2-5
TGTGCCAGCAGCCGATCCCTCGACAGGACCCCCGGGGCCCAGTACTTC
CASSRSLDRTPGAQYF
>TRBV6-2/TRBV6-3|.|many|TRBJ1-5
TGTGCCAGCAGTACCTATGGGGTAACAAGCAATCAGCCCCAGCATTTT
CASSTYGVTSNQPQHF
>TRBV19|TRBD1|many|TRBJ1-2
TGTGCCAGTAGTATGGGGACAGGCGTCTATGGCTACACCTTC
CASSMGTGVYGYTF
>TRBV5-1|TRBD1|many|TRBJ2-7
TGCGCCAGCAGCTCGACGGTGGGACAGAGCTACGAGCAGTACTTC
CASSSTVGQSYEQYF
>TRBV18|.|many|TRBJ2-3
TGTGCCAGCTCACCAGGGAAGGGCAGGGACACAGATACGCAGTATTTT
CASSPGKGRDTDTQYF
>TRBV4-3|.|many|TRBJ2-7
TGCGCCAGCAGCCAAGAGAAAGGTCGGGGCCTGAACGAGCAGTACTTC
CASSQEKGRGLNEQYF